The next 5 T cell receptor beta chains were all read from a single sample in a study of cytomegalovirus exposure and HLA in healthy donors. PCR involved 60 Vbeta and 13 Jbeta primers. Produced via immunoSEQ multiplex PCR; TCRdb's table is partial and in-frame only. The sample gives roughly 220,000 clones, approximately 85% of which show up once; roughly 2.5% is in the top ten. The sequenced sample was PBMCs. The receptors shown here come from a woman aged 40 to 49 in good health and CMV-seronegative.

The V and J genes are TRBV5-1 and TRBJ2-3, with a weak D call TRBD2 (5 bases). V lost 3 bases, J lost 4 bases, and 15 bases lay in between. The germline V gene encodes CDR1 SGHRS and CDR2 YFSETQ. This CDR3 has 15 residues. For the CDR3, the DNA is TGCGCCAGCAGCTCGCACCGGGGTGGCGCAGATACGCAGTATTTT. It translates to CASSSHRGGADTQYF.

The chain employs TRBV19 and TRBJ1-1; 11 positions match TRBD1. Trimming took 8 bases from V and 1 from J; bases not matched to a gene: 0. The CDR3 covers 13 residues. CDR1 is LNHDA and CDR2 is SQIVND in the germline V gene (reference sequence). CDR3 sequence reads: CASGTGGNTEAFF. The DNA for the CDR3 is TGTGCCAGTGGGACAGGGGGGAACACTGAAGCTTTCTTT.

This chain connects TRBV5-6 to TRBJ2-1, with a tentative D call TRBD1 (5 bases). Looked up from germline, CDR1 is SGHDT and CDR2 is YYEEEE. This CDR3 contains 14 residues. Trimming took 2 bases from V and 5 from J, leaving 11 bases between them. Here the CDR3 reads CASSLGRANNEQFF. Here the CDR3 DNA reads TGTGCCAGCAGCTTAGGCAGGGCAAACAATGAGCAGTTCTTC.

For the CDR3, the DNA is TGTGCCAGCAGTGAAGCGGCGGAAGCCAAAAACATTCAGTACTTC. Translating gives CASSEAAEAKNIQYF. V gene TRBV2 combines with J gene TRBJ2-4; no reliable D call. CDR3 length: 15 amino acids. V shed 0 bases and J shed 0 bases, with 6 bases lying between them. Germline CDR1 and CDR2: SNHLY and FYNNEI.

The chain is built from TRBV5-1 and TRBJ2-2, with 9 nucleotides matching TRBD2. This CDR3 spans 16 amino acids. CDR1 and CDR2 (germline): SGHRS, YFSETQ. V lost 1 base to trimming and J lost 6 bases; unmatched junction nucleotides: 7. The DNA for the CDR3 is TGCGCCAGCAGCTTGCCGGGACTAGCTAGGGCCGGGGAGCTGTTTTTT. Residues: CASSLPGLARAGELFF.